The 11 T cell receptor beta chains below were found in one sample sequenced in a study of spatial heterogeneity in lung cancer (dated by TCRdb to between 2018 and 2021). To prepare the library, 5' RACE was applied. The instrument given in TCRdb is NextSeq 500. The public reads were reprocessed in TCRdb via fastp at Q25 and MiXCR, keeping in-frame beta chains. Rows with one shared CDR3 protein collapse into an entry with the most common genes and DNA. The sample data list some 41,000 distinct CDR3 sequences, and under 25% of these were observed just once. About 7.2% of the sample is in the top ten clones. The sample's time point label is to be understood as: blood at routine non-recurrence follow-up after resection. This material consisted of PBMCs, taken at follow-up. The receptor set was obtained from a female donor with early-stage non-small cell lung cancer.

V usage is TRBV5-1 and J usage is TRBJ2-5; possibly TRBD1 for D (8 bases). V lost 7 bases and J lost 4, with 14 bases in between. The germline CDR1 and CDR2 sequences are SGHRS and YFSETQ. The CDR3 covers 13 residues. The CDR3 here is CASHRGGGETQYF. In DNA, the CDR3 is TGCGCCAGCCACAGGGGGGGAGGAGAGACCCAGTACTTC.

This clonotype was found a few times. The chain employs TRBV27 and TRBJ2-1; D may be TRBD1 (5 bases). V was shortened by 9 bases and J by 14 bases, with 23 bases between the two germline ends. CDR3 length: 13 amino acids. Looked up from germline, CDR1 is MNHEY and CDR2 is SMNVEV (reference sequence). CDR3 loop: CASAVEGASKEFF. For the CDR3, the DNA is TGTGCCAGTGCCGTTGAAGGGGCGTCTAAGGAGTTCTTC.

The chain combines TRBV5-1 with TRBJ2-1; a weak D match, TRBD2 (5 bases). Germline CDR1 SGHRS, CDR2 YFSETQ. The CDR3 loop spans 15 amino acids. Deletions cut 0 bases from V and 6 bases from J, with 13 bases between. In DNA, the CDR3 is TGCGCCAGCAGCTTGGGCGGAGCGGTGCCCAATGAGCAGTTCTTC. Protein: CASSLGGAVPNEQFF.

This clonotype was counted a few times. The genes are TRBV9 and TRBJ2-2, with D perhaps assigned TRBD1 or TRBD2 (6 bases each). V lost 4 bases, J lost 1 base, and 17 bases lay in between. CDR1 and CDR2 from the germline V gene are SGDLS and YYNGEE. This CDR3 is 17 amino acids long. CDR3 DNA: TGTGCCAGCAGCTATTATGGGGGGCCTAAGAACACCGGGGAGCTGTTTTTT. Its protein is CASSYYGGPKNTGELFF.

The chain is built from TRBV5-6 and TRBJ2-2, with TRBD1 matching 7 bases. The V gene end was trimmed by 4 bases and the J gene end by 1 base; junction bases not matched to a gene: 7. The CDR3 covers 16 residues. Germline-derived CDR1 and CDR2 are SGHDT and YYEEEE. As DNA, the CDR3 is TGTGCCAGCAGCCCTCTCGGACAGGAGAACACCGGGGAGCTGTTTTTT. Amino acids: CASSPLGQENTGELFF.

This clonotype was counted only a few times. The chain couples TRBV10-3 to TRBJ2-2; D gene uncertain. Germline CDR1 reads ENHRY; CDR2 reads SYGVKD. The V gene lost 3 bases and the J gene lost 9 bases, with 8 bases spanning the gap. The CDR3 totals 12 residues. This CDR3 reads CAISEHVRELFF. Here the CDR3 DNA reads TGTGCCATCAGTGAACACGTCCGGGAGCTGTTTTTT.

The CDR3: CASRSGTAGNQPQHF. The CDR3 DNA reads as TGTGCCAGCAGGTCCGGGACAGCCGGCAATCAGCCCCAGCATTTT. The rearrangement links TRBV2 to TRBJ1-5, with TRBD1 matching 7 bases. The length of the CDR3 is 15 residues. Germline V lookup: CDR1 SNHLY, CDR2 FYNNEI. The junction had 7 bases not matched to a gene; V was cut back by 6 bases and J by 2 bases.

The table lists this clonotype with many counts. The J gene is TRBJ2-7, the V gene TRBV29-1, with D perhaps TRBD2 (6 bases). V shed 6 bases and J shed 6 bases, with 18 bases lying between them. Germline CDR1 SQVTM, CDR2 ANQGSEA. The CDR3 sequence is 13 residues long. The CDR3 loop reads CSVDGGGSSEQYF. CDR3 nucleotide sequence: TGCAGCGTGGACGGGGGTGGGTCAAGCGAGCAGTACTTC.

This clonotype was observed a handful of times. The rearrangement uses TRBV7-2 and TRBJ1-4, with 12 positions matching TRBD1. Trimming took 5 bases from V and 8 from J; bases not matched to a gene: 6. This CDR3 region has 15 residues. The germline V gene has CDR1 SGHTA and CDR2 FQGNSA. This CDR3 reads CASSASGQGAEKLFF. The CDR3 bases are TGTGCCAGCAGCGCCTCGGGACAGGGGGCCGAAAAACTGTTTTTT.

This clonotype appeared a few times. The V and J genes are TRBV23-1 and TRBJ2-3, with D maybe TRBD1 (7 bases). TRBV23-1 is given ORF status, its function remaining uncertain. The CDR3 has 16 residues. The ends were cut back, 0 bases at V and 2 bases at J, with 12 bases in the middle. The CDR3 loop is CASSQSGGQITDTQYF. CDR3 DNA: TGCGCCAGCAGTCAATCGGGGGGACAGATCACAGATACGCAGTATTTT.

This clonotype was seen a handful of times. CDR3 protein: CASSSGTGGRTDTQYF. CDR3 nucleotides: TGTGCCAGCAGTTCCGGGACAGGGGGCCGCACAGATACGCAGTATTTT. The chain joins TRBV25-1 to TRBJ2-3; 12 bases align to TRBD1. The germline V gene encodes CDR1 MGHDK and CDR2 SYGVNS. The CDR3 runs to 16 residues. Trimming removed 5 bases from V and 1 base from J; junction bases left unmatched: 4.